Below are 25 T cell receptor beta chains sequenced from a single sample in a study of cytomegalovirus exposure and HLA in healthy donors. The PCR contained 60 Vbeta and 13 Jbeta primers. Profiled with immunoSEQ multiplex PCR; TCRdb holds only in-frame clones, not every one. Counted here are around 150,000 clones, around 78% occurring once; the ten biggest clones make up 0.95% to 1.1%. Material for sequencing was PBMCs. Source of these receptors: a middle-aged woman in good health and CMV-seronegative.

The chain combines TRBV19 with TRBJ1-2, with no clear D. V dropped 9 bases and J dropped 7 bases, with 15 bases sitting between them. From germline, CDR1 is LNHDA and CDR2 SQIVND (reference sequence). CDR3 length: 12 amino acids. The DNA of the CDR3 is TGTGCCAGCCACCGAGGTTTAATTGGCTACACCTTC. Its protein is CASHRGLIGYTF.

The chain couples TRBV6-1 to TRBJ1-1, with D perhaps TRBD1 (5 bases). V was shortened by 6 bases and J by 9 bases, with 11 bases between the two germline ends. This CDR3 has 11 residues. Germline CDR1 and CDR2: MNHNS and SASEGT. In DNA, the CDR3 is TGTGCCAGCAGCGTCGACAGCAAAGCTTTCTTT. Amino acid sequence: CASSVDSKAFF.

The chain uses TRBV18 and TRBJ1-3, with D maybe TRBD1 (6 bases). In germline, CDR1 is KGHSH, CDR2 LQKENI. The CDR3 length is 16 residues. V lost 3 bases and J 3 bases, leaving 15 bases between the germline ends. Here the CDR3 DNA reads TGTGCCAGCTCACCGATCCGGGGGGCCAATGGAAACACCATATATTTT. This sequence encodes CASSPIRGANGNTIYF.

The chain joins TRBV9 to TRBJ2-5; TRBD2 might be the D (6 bases). The germline CDR1 and CDR2 sequences are SGDLS and YYNGEE. The CDR3 sequence is 14 residues long. Trimming left V 1 base short and J 3 bases short, with 10 bases between. In DNA, the CDR3 is TGTGCCAGCAGCGTAAATGCGGGAAAAGAGACCCAGTACTTC. Translating it yields CASSVNAGKETQYF.

The chain has TRBV6-6 and TRBJ1-5; 8 bases are a match to TRBD1. This CDR3 has 14 residues. With V trimmed by 4 bases and J by 6 bases, 5 bases remained unmatched. Germline CDR1 is MNHNY and CDR2 is SVGAGI (reference sequence). DNA for the CDR3: TGTGCCAGCAGTTTTCCGACAGGGGTTCAGCCCCAGCATTTT. It translates to CASSFPTGVQPQHF.

The chain joins TRBV7-6 to TRBJ1-1, with D unclear. The CDR3 extends over 13 amino acids. CDR1 and CDR2 from the germline V gene are SGHVS and FNYEAQ. V lost 4 bases, J lost 1 base, and 7 bases lay in between. The CDR3 sequence is CASSSGENTEAFF. The CDR3 DNA reads TGTGCCAGCAGCTCCGGAGAGAACACTGAAGCTTTCTTT.

V and J are TRBV7-8 and TRBJ2-5; D call uncertain. Germline V gene sequence: CDR1 SGHVS, CDR2 FQNEAQ. Trimming pared 5 bases from V and 5 bases from J, leaving 12 bases between. The CDR3 consists of 13 residues. CDR3 sequence (DNA): TGTGCCAGCAGCCCTTCCAGGTGGGAGACCCAGTACTTC. Its translation: CASSPSRWETQYF.

The CDR3, as DNA: TGTGCCAGTAGTACAGGGGCCAACGAGCAGTACTTC. This sequence encodes CASSTGANEQYF. The gene calls are TRBV19 and TRBJ2-7, with a possible D match to TRBD1 (6 bases). V shed 4 bases and J shed 5 bases, with 9 bases lying between them. CDR3 length: 12 residues. Germline values: CDR1 LNHDA, CDR2 SQIVND (reference sequence).

This clone was observed a few times. The chain combines TRBV6-1 with TRBJ1-3; TRBD1 agrees at 9 bases. The germline V gene encodes CDR1 MNHNS and CDR2 SASEGT. The CDR3 covers 17 residues. Trimming at V came to 3 bases and at J to 2 bases, leaving 8 bases not matched to a gene. The CDR3 DNA sequence: TGTGCCAGCAGTGACCCTAACAGGGGGCGCGCTGGAAACACCATATATTTT. Its protein product is CASSDPNRGRAGNTIYF.

This sequence joins TRBV7-2 and TRBJ2-7; 9 bases fit TRBD1. V lost 2 bases, J lost 4 bases, and 6 bases stayed unmatched. CDR1 and CDR2 from the germline V gene are SGHTA and FQGNSA. The CDR3 covers 15 residues. The CDR3 DNA sequence: TGTGCCAGCAGCTTATATGGGACAGGGCCTTACGAGCAGTACTTC. This sequence encodes CASSLYGTGPYEQYF.

This rearrangement joins TRBV29-1 to TRBJ2-1; maybe TRBD1 (6 bases). V gave up 4 bases and J gave up 7 bases, with 14 bases separating them. The germline CDR1 and CDR2 sequences are SQVTM and ANQGSEA. This CDR3 spans 13 amino acids. The CDR3 reads CSVGTGWRNEQFF. CDR3 nucleotide sequence: TGCAGCGTTGGTACAGGGTGGAGGAATGAGCAGTTCTTC.

The chain couples TRBV7-8 to TRBJ2-5; tentative D call: TRBD2 (7 bases). The V gene lost 6 bases and the J gene lost 5 bases, with 16 bases spanning the gap. The germline V gene encodes CDR1 SGHVS and CDR2 FQNEAQ. This CDR3 comprises 14 residues. The CDR3 DNA follows: TGTGCCAGCAGTCGACGGAAGGGGGGGGAGACCCAGTACTTC. Translated: CASSRRKGGETQYF.

CDR3 in DNA: TGTGCCAGCAGCTTCTCCGGGACAACTACCGGGGAGCTGTTTTTT. Translation: CASSFSGTTTGELFF. The V and J genes are TRBV7-2 and TRBJ2-2; perhaps TRBD1 as D (6 bases). This CDR3 is 15 amino acids long. With 3 bases removed from V and 5 bases from J, the gap between germline ends came to 13 bases. Germline values: CDR1 SGHTA, CDR2 FQGNSA.

This rearrangement joins TRBV19 to TRBJ1-5, with TRBD1 matching 7 bases. Looked up from germline, CDR1 is LNHDA and CDR2 is SQIVND (reference sequence). The CDR3 contains 13 residues. J was trimmed by 5 bases and V by 9 bases; bases with no gene match: 7. The CDR3 sequence is CASTDREYQPQHF. CDR3 bases: TGTGCCAGCACAGACAGGGAATATCAGCCCCAGCATTTT.

The chain uses TRBV5-1 and TRBJ2-3; 10 bases fit TRBD2. V trimming: 4 bases; J trimming: 1 base; junction bases outside the gene matches: 12. This CDR3 contains 18 residues. CDR1 SGHRS and CDR2 YFSETQ come from the germline V gene. The CDR3 region is CASSPQEREGIGTDTQYF. CDR3 sequence (DNA): TGCGCCAGCAGCCCCCAAGAGCGGGAGGGCATCGGCACAGATACGCAGTATTTT.

The chain carries TRBV30 and TRBJ2-5; D may be TRBD2 (6 bases). The CDR3 sequence is 15 residues long. The germline V gene encodes CDR1 GTSNPN and CDR2 SVGIG (reference sequence). V was shortened by 2 bases and J by 2 bases, with 15 bases between the two germline ends. In DNA form, the CDR3 reads TGTGCCTGGAGTTCAGGCGCACTAGCTCAAGAGACCCAGTACTTC. This sequence encodes CAWSSGALAQETQYF.

The gene calls are TRBV19 and TRBJ1-5; 7 nucleotides align to TRBD1. The CDR3 totals 13 residues. J gave up 7 bases and V 5 bases, and 5 bases lay outside the gene matches. Germline V gene sequence: CDR1 LNHDA, CDR2 SQIVND (reference sequence). CDR3 sequence (DNA): TGTGCCAGTAGTGGGAACAGGGGCCAGCCCCAGCATTTT. This gives the protein CASSGNRGQPQHF.

The chain uses TRBV30 and TRBJ2-1, with 8 positions matching TRBD2. This CDR3 spans 13 amino acids. V dropped 0 bases and J dropped 12; count of bases not matched to a gene: 7. CDR1 is GTSNPN and CDR2 is SVGIG in the germline V gene (reference sequence). Written as DNA, the CDR3 is TGTGCCTGGAGTGTAACCGGGAGGGCCGGGCAGTTCTTC. Amino acids: CAWSVTGRAGQFF. The full variable domain, completed using reference TRBV30 and TRBJ2-1, is SQTIHQWPATLVQPVGSPLSLECTVEGTSNPNLYWYRQAAGRGLQLLFYSVGIGQISSEVPQNLSASRPQDRQFILSSKKLLLSDSGFYLCAWSVTGRAGQFFGPGTRLTVL.

This clone turned up a few times. CDR3 in amino acids: CASRRTGSDEQYF. For the CDR3, the DNA is TGTGCCAGCCGACGGACTGGGTCTGACGAGCAGTACTTC. This chain links TRBV7-3 with TRBJ2-7; tentatively, D is TRBD2 (5 bases). The V gene's germline CDR1 is SGHTA and CDR2 FQGTGA. Trimming removed 8 bases at V and 5 bases at J, with 16 bases between. The CDR3 spans 13 residues.

This clone was observed a handful of times. The DNA of the CDR3 is TGTGCCAGCAGTGAAGGGCGGATAATAAACTATGGCTACACCTTC. It codes for CASSEGRIINYGYTF. The rearrangement links TRBV2 to TRBJ1-2, with no clear D. The CDR3 is made up of 15 amino acids. Trimming left V 1 base short and J 2 bases short, with 11 bases between. Per the germline V gene, CDR1 is SNHLY and CDR2 is FYNNEI.

This chain connects TRBV7-3 to TRBJ2-6, with D possibly being TRBD2 (7 bases). Trimming pared 1 base from V and 4 bases from J, leaving 11 bases between. The germline CDR1 and CDR2 sequences are SGHTA and FQGTGA. The CDR3 sequence is 16 residues long. For the CDR3, the DNA is TGTGCCAGCAGCTTAAGGGGGGGCTCCGGGGCCAACGTCCTGACTTTC. Translation gives CASSLRGGSGANVLTF.

The chain joins TRBV2 to TRBJ2-1; no definite D call. The germline V and J ends were trimmed by 7 bases and 1 base, with 11 bases remaining between them. The CDR3 covers 14 residues. CDR1 is SNHLY, CDR2 FYNNEI, per germline. Written as DNA, the CDR3 is TGTGCCAGCAACCTAATGTGGTCCTACAATGAGCAGTTCTTC. Translated, it gives CASNLMWSYNEQFF.

The chain employs TRBV15 and TRBJ1-5, with TRBD1 matching 10 bases. CDR3 length equals 15 residues. V lost 4 bases and J lost 4; bases outside the gene matches: 4. Germline V gene sequence: CDR1 LNHNV, CDR2 YYDKDF (reference sequence). This CDR3 is CATSKGQGWNQPQHF. CDR3 DNA: TGTGCCACCAGCAAGGGACAGGGGTGGAATCAGCCCCAGCATTTT.

J is TRBJ2-1 and V is TRBV5-8; D ambiguous. Deletions cut 4 bases from V and 4 bases from J, with 9 bases between. The CDR3 contains 13 residues. Germline V lookup: CDR1 SGHTS, CDR2 YDEGEE. The DNA for the CDR3 is TGTGCCAGCAGCAAAGAGGAATACAATGAGCAGTTCTTC. This encodes CASSKEEYNEQFF. The full variable domain, its missing parts supplied by reference TRBV5-8 and TRBJ2-1, is EAGVTQSPTHLIKTRGQQATLRCSPISGHTSVYWYQQALGLGLQFLLWYDEGEERNRGNFPPRFSGRQFPNYSSELNVNALELEDSALYLCASSKEEYNEQFFGPGTRLTVL.

The V and J genes are TRBV10-3 and TRBJ1-2; D is unclear. V was pared by 4 bases and J by 0 bases, with 6 bases between. The CDR3 runs to 13 residues. The germline V gene encodes CDR1 ENHRY and CDR2 SYGVKD. The CDR3 coding sequence is TGTGCCATCAGTGCAGTTACTAACTATGGCTACACCTTC. Its protein product is CAISAVTNYGYTF.